The 20 T cell receptor beta chains in this list originate from one sample, sequenced in a study of blood T cells in healthy people across ages. A second PCR, run for about 6 to 11 cycles, used a sample-barcoded 5' primer plus a J-beta primer mix. One entry per CDR3 protein, called by TCRdb with MiXCR from the 5' RACE reads. The sample consists of 500,000 to 700,000 distinct CDR3 sequences, roughly 30% of them appearing once. The sequencing sample was made of blood. The receptors were gathered from a woman of 80 years or more in good health.

This rearrangement joins TRBV9 to TRBJ1-2; 7 bases fit TRBD1. CDR3 length: 15 amino acids. The trim removed 0 bases at V and 6 bases at J, leaving 8 bases unmatched. The germline gives CDR1 SGDLS, CDR2 YYNGEE. The CDR3 region is CASSVGDSPHHGYTF. In nucleotides, the CDR3 is TGTGCCAGCAGCGTAGGGGACAGCCCACACCATGGCTACACCTTC.

This clonotype has ten or more counts. J is TRBJ2-7 and V is TRBV15, with TRBD1 matching 8 bases. Germline CDR1 is LNHNV and CDR2 is YYDKDF (reference sequence). Trimming removed 0 bases from V and 3 bases from J; junction bases left unmatched: 7. CDR3 size: 16 residues. CDR3 nucleotides: TGTGCCACCAGCAGAGACCTTTCGGGACAGGTCTACGAGCAGTACTTC. Its translation is CATSRDLSGQVYEQYF.

This clonotype was detected many times. The J gene is TRBJ2-1, the V gene TRBV7-2, with D uncertain. Germline CDR1 SGHTA, CDR2 FQGNSA. CDR3 length: 15 residues. Trimming took 2 bases from V and 0 from J, leaving 8 bases between them. The CDR3 sequence: CASSLPTYSYNEQFF. DNA of the CDR3: TGTGCCAGCAGCTTACCCACCTACTCCTACAATGAGCAGTTCTTC.

In regard to this clonotype: This may come from a read error, since a much larger clone is one base off. The rearrangement links TRBV7-3 to TRBJ2-1; possibly TRBD1 for D (5 bases). The J call may be faulty, since TRBJ2-7 better matches the DNA end. Germline lookup yields CDR1 SGHTA and CDR2 FQGTGA. The CDR3 runs to 15 residues. The CDR3 spells CASSLQGSAYNEQYF. DNA for the CDR3: TGTGCCAGCAGCTTACAGGGTAGTGCCTACAATGAGCAGTACTTC.

Concerning this clonotype: A read error is possible here, since a much larger clone lies one base away. The V and J genes are TRBV25-1 and TRBJ2-1; weak D call: TRBD2 (5 bases). In germline, CDR1 is MGHDK, CDR2 SYGVNS. V lost 3 bases, J lost 13 bases, and 10 bases lay in between. The length of the CDR3 is 11 residues. In DNA, the CDR3 is TGTGCCAGCAGTGATCGGACTCTACAGTTCTTC. Translated: CASSDRTLQFF.

As concerns this clonotype: This may come from a read error, since a much larger clone is one base off. The gene calls are TRBV10-3 and TRBJ2-1; TRBD1 agrees at 8 bases. Losses at the gene ends were 4 bases for V and 0 bases for J; bases not matched to a gene: 11. CDR3 size: 18 residues. Germline V gene data show CDR1 as ENHRY and CDR2 as SYGVKD. Written as DNA, the CDR3 is TGTGCCATCAGTGGCAGGGGGCTCGGACTGAGCTCCTACAATGAGCAGTTCTTC. It encodes CAISGRGLGLSSYNEQFF.

This clonotype was observed at least ten times. The gene calls are TRBV6-2 or TRBV6-3 and TRBJ1-4; perhaps TRBD1 as D (6 bases). The CDR3 covers 16 residues. Germline values: CDR1 MNHEY, CDR2 SVGEGT. V gave up 2 bases and J gave up 13 bases, with 23 bases separating them. The CDR3 nucleotides read TGTGCCAGCAGTTACCGAACACAGGGCCGATCCGGTCGACTGTTTTTT. Translating gives CASSYRTQGRSGRLFF.

This clonotype was seen ten or more times. CDR3 DNA: TGTGCCAGCAGTTTGAGGCTCTATAGCAATCAGCCCCAGCATTTT. Translation: CASSLRLYSNQPQHF. This chain joins TRBV28 and TRBJ1-5; D is uncertain. Germline CDR1 MDHEN, CDR2 SYDVKM. V gave up 3 bases and J gave up 0 bases, with 9 bases separating them. The length of the CDR3 is 15 residues.

Note on this clonotype: One end of the junction varies from germline; a read error may be responsible. This rearrangement joins TRBV28 to TRBJ2-3; 9 nucleotides match TRBD1. CDR1 and CDR2 (germline): MDHEN, SYDVKM. The CDR3 length is 15 residues. The CDR3 region has the DNA TGTGCCTGCAGTTCCCGGGACAGGGGCACAGATACGCAGTATTTT. This translates into CACSSRDRGTDTQYF.

The CDR3 sequence is CASRGTGAIDTQYF. CDR3 in DNA: TGTGCCAGCAGGGGGACAGGGGCAATAGATACGCAGTATTTT. The V call is TRBV6-1, the J call TRBJ2-3, with TRBD1 identical over 10 bases. Germline trimming cut 6 bases from V and 5 bases from J; bases unmatched to any gene: 5. There are 14 residues in the CDR3. Germline CDR1 and CDR2: MNHNS and SASEGT.

Regarding this clonotype: A read error may be the cause here, since a much bigger clone is one base away. This chain joins TRBV5-1 and TRBJ1-1; 12 nucleotides line up with TRBD1. Germline loops: CDR1 SGHRS, CDR2 YFSETQ. CDR3 size: 15 residues. The CDR3: CASSLGQGASKLGFF. CDR3 bases: TGCGCCAGCAGTTTGGGACAGGGGGCTTCTAAATTGGGTTTCTTT.

This clonotype has ten or more counts. The CDR3 nucleotides read TGTGCCAGCAGTTACCTCACGCCGGGAGGGGGCGGTGAGCAGTTCTTC. Its translation is CASSYLTPGGGGEQFF. V is TRBV6-2 or TRBV6-3 and J is TRBJ2-1, with TRBD2 as a possible D gene (8 bases). CDR1 is MNHEY and CDR2 is SVGEGT in the germline V gene. The CDR3 is made up of 16 amino acids. V was shortened by 2 bases and J by 9 bases, with 20 bases between the two germline ends.

This clonotype occurred many times. The CDR3 loop reads CASSLGWSIRGDTGELFF. CDR3 bases: TGTGCCAGCAGTTTAGGATGGTCCATCCGGGGGGACACCGGGGAGCTGTTTTTT. V and J are TRBV28 and TRBJ2-2; 7 nucleotides agree with TRBD2. Germline values: CDR1 MDHEN, CDR2 SYDVKM. V dropped 2 bases and J dropped 3; count of bases not matched to a gene: 12. CDR3 length: 18 residues.

This clonotype occurred many times. This sequence joins TRBV5-4 and TRBJ2-1; D uncertain. There are 15 residues in the CDR3. Trimming left V 0 bases short and J 6 bases short, with 13 bases between. Germline V gene data show CDR1 as SGHNT and CDR2 as YYREEE (reference sequence). Here the CDR3 reads CASSLVGKVGNEQFF. The CDR3 DNA reads as TGTGCCAGCAGCTTGGTGGGGAAGGTGGGCAATGAGCAGTTCTTC.

This clonotype was counted a few times. This could be a read error, since a much larger clone is one nucleotide away. V gene TRBV7-9 combines with J gene TRBJ2-5; 7 positions agree with TRBD1. Trimming took 5 bases from V and 11 from J; bases not matched to a gene: 8. The CDR3 has 12 residues. Germline values: CDR1 SEHNR, CDR2 FQNEAQ (reference sequence). The DNA for the CDR3 is TGTGCCAGCAGCACCCAGGGGGTTGAGCAGTACTTC. This translates into CASSTQGVEQYF.

This clonotype was observed many times. V usage is TRBV29-1 and J usage is TRBJ2-3; D gene ambiguous. The germline gives CDR1 SQVTM, CDR2 ANQGSEA. The ends were cut back, 2 bases at V and 6 bases at J, with 9 bases in the middle. The CDR3 length is 12 residues. CDR3 sequence (DNA): TGCAGCGTTGAATTCCGAGCGGATACGCAGTATTTT. Amino acids: CSVEFRADTQYF.

This clonotype has a handful of counts. The chain has TRBV12-3 or TRBV12-4 and TRBJ1-5; a weak D match, TRBD1 (6 bases). The CDR3 extends over 13 amino acids. Deletions cut 7 bases from V and 6 bases from J, with 13 bases between. CDR3 loop: CASTGGAGQPQHF. In nucleotides, the CDR3 is TGTGCCAGCACCGGGGGCGCGGGTCAGCCCCAGCATTTT.

The sample holds many counts of this clonotype. The chain has TRBV5-1 and TRBJ2-2; TRBD2 matches at 7 bases. Trimming at V came to 0 bases and at J to 6 bases, leaving 5 bases not matched to a gene. Germline values: CDR1 SGHRS, CDR2 YFSETQ. The CDR3 is 15 amino acids. CDR3 DNA: TGCGCCAGCAGCTTGGTGGCGGGGGTCGCCGGGGAGCTGTTTTTT. The encoded protein is CASSLVAGVAGELFF.

The chain uses TRBV19 and TRBJ2-5; no clear D. Looked up from germline, CDR1 is LNHDA and CDR2 is SQIVND (reference sequence). Trimming removed 8 bases from V and 5 bases from J, with 12 bases in between. This CDR3 has 12 residues. The CDR3 DNA reads as TGTGCCAGTGCCGGATCTACGGAGACCCAGTACTTC. It yields the protein CASAGSTETQYF.

This clonotype was counted many times. The genes are TRBV5-4 and TRBJ2-5, with a weak D call TRBD2 (6 bases). V was shortened by 4 bases and J by 0 bases, with 16 bases between the two germline ends. In germline, CDR1 is SGHNT, CDR2 YYREEE (reference sequence). The CDR3 has 16 amino acids. CDR3 nucleotide sequence: TGTGCCAGCAGCCAGGTGGGGGGACTTCACCAAGAGACCCAGTACTTC. Protein: CASSQVGGLHQETQYF.